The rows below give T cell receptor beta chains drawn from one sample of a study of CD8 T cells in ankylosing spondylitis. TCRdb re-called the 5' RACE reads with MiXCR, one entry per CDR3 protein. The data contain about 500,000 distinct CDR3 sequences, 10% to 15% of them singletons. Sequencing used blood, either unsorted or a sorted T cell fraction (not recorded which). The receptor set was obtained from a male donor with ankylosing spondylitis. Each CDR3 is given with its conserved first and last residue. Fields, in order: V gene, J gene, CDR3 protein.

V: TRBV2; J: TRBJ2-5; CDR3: CASSRRGGLRDLSQYF
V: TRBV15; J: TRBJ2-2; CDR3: CATQRIRETGELFF
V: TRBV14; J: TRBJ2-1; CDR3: CASSQGATLAGAFGSYNEQFF
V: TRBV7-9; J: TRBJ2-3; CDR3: CASSPTSGRAADTQYF
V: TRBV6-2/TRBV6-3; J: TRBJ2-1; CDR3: CASNKRGLVLGNEQFF
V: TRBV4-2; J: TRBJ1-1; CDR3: CASSQEGWGTKAFF
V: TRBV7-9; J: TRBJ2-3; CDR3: CASSSGTGGNADTQYF
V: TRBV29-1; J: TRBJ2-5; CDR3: CSVRFGGLETQYF
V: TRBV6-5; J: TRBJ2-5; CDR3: CASSLPGQGKETQYF
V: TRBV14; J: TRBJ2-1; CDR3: CASSQDGTGGPFEQFF
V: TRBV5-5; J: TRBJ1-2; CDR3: CASRGDQQSYDYTF
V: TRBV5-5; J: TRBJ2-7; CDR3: CASSSSRDFSYEQYF
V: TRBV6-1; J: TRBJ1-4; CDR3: CASTQKGSTNEKLFF
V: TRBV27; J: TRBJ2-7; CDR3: CASSFNPTGGSTYEQYF
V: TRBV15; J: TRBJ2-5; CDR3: CATRTSFQETQYF
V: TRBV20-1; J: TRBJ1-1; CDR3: CSASGGRTNTEAFF
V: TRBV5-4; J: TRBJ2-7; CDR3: CASSLATPGTGTIYYEQYF
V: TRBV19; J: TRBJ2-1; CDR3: CASRPRLELRYNEQFF
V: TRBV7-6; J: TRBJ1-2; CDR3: CASSLARWGYGYTF
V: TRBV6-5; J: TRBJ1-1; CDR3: CASSYGWGYTEAFF
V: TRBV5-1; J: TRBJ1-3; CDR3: CASSWGAVSGNTIYF
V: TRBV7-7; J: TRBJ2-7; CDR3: CASSLAGKSSYEQYF
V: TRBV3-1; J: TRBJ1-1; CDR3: CASSPLPGQLNTEAFF
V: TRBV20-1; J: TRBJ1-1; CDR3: CSARDTWADKAFF
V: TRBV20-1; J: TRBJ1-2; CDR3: CSAATGGIYGYTF
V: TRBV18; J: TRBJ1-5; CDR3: CASSPPDGSNQPQHF
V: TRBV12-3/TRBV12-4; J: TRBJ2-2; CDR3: CASSSPPITGELFF
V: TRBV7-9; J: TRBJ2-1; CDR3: CASSSPLMSEQFF
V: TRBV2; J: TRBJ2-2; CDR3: CASSEQVIASGELFF
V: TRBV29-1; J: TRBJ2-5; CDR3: CSHFRSIGPETQYF
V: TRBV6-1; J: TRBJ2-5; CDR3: CASTGARGPQETQYF
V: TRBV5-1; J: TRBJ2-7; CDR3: CASSLGLAGGEQYF
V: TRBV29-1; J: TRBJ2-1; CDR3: CSESSGNSGSYNEQFF
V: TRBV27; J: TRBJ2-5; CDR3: CASSFRVSETQYF
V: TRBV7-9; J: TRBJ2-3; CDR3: CASSPLRTDTQYF
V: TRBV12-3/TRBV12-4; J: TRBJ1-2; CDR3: CASSFGVGGYTF
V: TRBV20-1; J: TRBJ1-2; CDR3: CSARVKTDDYGYTF
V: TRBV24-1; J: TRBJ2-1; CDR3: CATSDATGTGGGDEQFF
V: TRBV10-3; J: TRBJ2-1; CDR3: CAIKGTSDYNEQFF
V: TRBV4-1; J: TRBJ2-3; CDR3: CASSQDLRQDDRDTQYF